These 28 T cell receptor beta chains share one sample of origin, sequenced in a study of blood T cell repertoires in COVID-19. TCRdb's copy holds only in-frame clones and misses some; the assay was immunoSEQ multiplex PCR. The table records 170,000 or so clones, about 85% of them present only once. The source material was PBMCs or T cells enriched from blood (not recorded which). These receptors all stem from a man aged 35-49 years who had recovered from COVID-19.

This chain connects TRBV13 to TRBJ1-1; perhaps TRBD1 as D (5 bases). Per the germline V gene, CDR1 is PRHDT and CDR2 is FYEKMQ (reference sequence). V lost 5 bases and J lost 4, with 14 bases in between. The CDR3 is made up of 14 amino acids. CDR3 nucleotides: TGTGCCAGCAGCCCCGATCGGGGGTTCACTGAAGCTTTCTTT. Its translation is CASSPDRGFTEAFF.

The V gene is TRBV2, the J gene TRBJ2-5, with 11 bases lining up with TRBD2. V was pared by 5 bases and J by 5 bases, with 4 bases of the junction left unmatched. Germline CDR1 SNHLY, CDR2 FYNNEI. CDR3 length: 14 amino acids. The CDR3, as DNA: TGTGCCAGCAGTATAGCGGGAGGGTGGGAGACCCAGTACTTC. As protein: CASSIAGGWETQYF.

CDR3 nucleotides: TGTGCCAGCAGCGAGACGGGGGTTCGAAACACCATATATTTT. Translated: CASSETGVRNTIYF. The chain joins TRBV9 to TRBJ1-3; D perhaps matches TRBD1 (5 bases). Germline V gene data show CDR1 as SGDLS and CDR2 as YYNGEE. The CDR3 is 14 residues long. V shed 3 bases and J shed 5 bases, with 12 bases lying between them.

The V gene is TRBV5-4, the J gene TRBJ1-5; 9 bases map to TRBD1. Germline lookup yields CDR1 SGHNT and CDR2 YYREEE (reference sequence). The CDR3 is made up of 16 amino acids. V lost 3 bases, J lost 9 bases, and 13 bases stayed unmatched. The CDR3 spells CASSSREQGAIGPQHF. The CDR3 nucleotides read TGTGCCAGCAGCTCTCGAGAACAGGGGGCGATAGGGCCCCAGCATTTT. Drawing the rest from reference TRBV5-4 and TRBJ1-5, the complete variable domain is ETGVTQSPTHLIKTRGQQVTLRCSSQSGHNTVSWYQQALGQGPQFIFQYYREEENGRGNFPPRFSGLQFPNYSSELNVNALELDDSALYLCASSSREQGAIGPQHFGDGTRLSIL.

The chain uses TRBV15 and TRBJ2-7; no reliable D call. The CDR3 consists of 14 residues. V was trimmed by 0 bases and J by 2 bases, leaving 8 bases between them. In germline, CDR1 is LNHNV, CDR2 YYDKDF (reference sequence). CDR3 region: CATSRDTVTYEQYF. The CDR3 region has the DNA TGTGCCACCAGCAGAGATACGGTGACCTACGAGCAGTACTTC.

The V call is TRBV29-1, the J call TRBJ1-2, with 8 bases matching TRBD1. CDR1 is SQVTM, CDR2 ANQGSEA, per germline. CDR3 length equals 14 residues. V dropped 4 bases and J dropped 2; count of bases not matched to a gene: 6. The CDR3 sequence is CSVGGQGPNYGYTF. CDR3 in DNA: TGCAGCGTTGGAGGACAGGGACCCAACTATGGCTACACCTTC.

The chain employs TRBV3-1 (or the pseudogene TRBV3-2) and TRBJ1-4; 7 bases align to TRBD1. Germline V gene lookup returns CDR1 LGHDT and CDR2 YNNKEL (reference sequence). The CDR3 is 16 amino acids. Unmatched junction bases numbered 10, after V lost 4 bases and J lost 5 bases. The CDR3 here is CASSPSGQTGNEKLFF. As DNA, the CDR3 is TGTGCCAGCAGCCCCTCCGGACAGACAGGGAATGAAAAACTGTTTTTT.

This chain links TRBV14 with TRBJ2-3, with 14 bases fitting TRBD2. Per the germline V gene, CDR1 is SGHDN and CDR2 is FVKESK. The length of the CDR3 is 21 residues. V lost 3 bases, J lost 3 bases, and 17 bases stayed unmatched. The CDR3 sequence: CASSHGTSGRAGGWRTDTQYF. The CDR3 DNA is TGTGCCAGCAGCCATGGGACTAGCGGGAGAGCCGGAGGATGGAGGACAGATACGCAGTATTTT.

The chain is built from TRBV6-4 and TRBJ2-3; TRBD2 aligns across 10 bases. From germline, CDR1 is MRHNA and CDR2 SNTAGT. V lost 4 bases and J lost 4; bases outside the gene matches: 2. This CDR3 has 14 amino acids. CDR3 in DNA: TGTGCCAGCAGTGGGAGCGGGGGGGCAGATACGCAGTATTTT. Its translation: CASSGSGGADTQYF.

V gene TRBV10-3 combines with J gene TRBJ1-4; TRBD1 matches at 8 bases. In germline, CDR1 is ENHRY, CDR2 SYGVKD. This CDR3 has 14 amino acids. The V and J ends lost 6 bases and 6 bases, in that order; junction bases with no gene match: 6. CDR3 in DNA: TGTGCCATCAGACCGACAGGGGTAGATGAAAAACTGTTTTTT. This gives the protein CAIRPTGVDEKLFF.

This clone was recorded once. CDR3 protein: CAWPSPRGIYF. CDR3 nucleotides: TGTGCCTGGCCCTCCCCGCGGGGCATATATTTT. The rearrangement uses TRBV30 and TRBJ1-3; no definite D call. Germline lookup yields CDR1 GTSNPN and CDR2 SVGIG (reference sequence). The CDR3 runs to 11 residues. V was cut by 5 bases and J by 12 bases, with 14 bases left in between. The entire variable domain, with the rest obtained from reference TRBV30 and TRBJ1-3, is as follows: SQTIHQWPATLVQPVGSPLSLECTVEGTSNPNLYWYRQAAGRGLQLLFYSVGIGQISSEVPQNLSASRPQDRQFILSSKKLLLSDSGFYLCAWPSPRGIYFGEGSWLTVV.

This chain uses TRBV5-4 with TRBJ2-2; D unclear. The CDR3 has 15 amino acids. V lost 2 bases, J lost 0 bases, and 8 bases lay in between. Germline lookup yields CDR1 SGHNT and CDR2 YYREEE (reference sequence). DNA of the CDR3: TGTGCCAGCAGCTTCGAGAATGCGAACACCGGGGAGCTGTTTTTT. Translating it yields CASSFENANTGELFF.

The chain uses TRBV5-1 and TRBJ2-1; TRBD1 matches 11 bases. CDR3 length: 15 residues. V lost 4 bases and J lost 4; bases outside the gene matches: 4. Looked up from germline, CDR1 is SGHRS and CDR2 is YFSETQ. For the CDR3, the DNA is TGCGCCAGCAGCGTGGACAGGGGGCCATACAATGAGCAGTTCTTC. Protein sequence: CASSVDRGPYNEQFF. The full variable domain, in which reference TRBV5-1 and TRBJ2-1 provide the parts outside the CDR3, is KAGVTQTPRYLIKTRGQQVTLSCSPISGHRSVSWYQQTPGQGLQFLFEYFSETQRNKGNFPGRFSGRQFSNSRSEMNVSTLELGDSALYLCASSVDRGPYNEQFFGPGTRLTVL.

The CDR3 protein is CAWRPTGQGNTIYF. The CDR3 DNA reads as TGTGCCTGGAGACCGACAGGGCAAGGAAACACCATATATTTT. The chain couples TRBV30 to TRBJ1-3; 7 nucleotides match TRBD1. This CDR3 region has 14 residues. V shed 3 bases, J shed 4 bases, and the junction held 6 bases outside the gene matches. From germline, CDR1 is GTSNPN and CDR2 SVGIG (reference sequence).

CDR3 DNA sequence: TGCAGCGCTGACTGGCGGGCGCCTGGGGTATACAATGAGCAGTTCTTC. Protein product: CSADWRAPGVYNEQFF. This chain uses TRBV29-1 with TRBJ2-1; possibly TRBD2 for D (5 bases). Trimming cost V 7 bases and J 4 bases, with 23 bases left between them. The CDR3 contains 16 residues. In germline, CDR1 is SQVTM, CDR2 ANQGSEA.

The chain carries TRBV27 and TRBJ2-1, with 7 bases that match TRBD2. The CDR3 length is 15 residues. With V trimmed by 7 bases and J by 8 bases, 14 bases remained unmatched. Germline V CDR1 and CDR2: MNHEY, SMNVEV (reference sequence). The CDR3 nucleotides read TGTGCCAGCACCCTGGTGGGGAGGGCGGGGGATGAGCAGTTCTTC. Its translation: CASTLVGRAGDEQFF.

V gene TRBV5-4 combines with J gene TRBJ2-5; D is unresolved. Germline values: CDR1 SGHNT, CDR2 YYREEE (reference sequence). The V gene lost 0 bases and the J gene lost 1 base, with 7 bases spanning the gap. The CDR3 contains 14 residues. In DNA form, the CDR3 reads TGTGCCAGCAGCTTGGGTCAGGTCCAAGAGACCCAGTACTTC. This translates into CASSLGQVQETQYF.

This clone has a handful of counts. The V gene is TRBV6-5, the J gene TRBJ1-2; TRBD1 is a possible D gene (6 bases). Germline V CDR1 and CDR2: MNHEY, SVGAGI. Trimming removed 8 bases at V and 6 bases at J, with 16 bases between. The length of the CDR3 is 13 residues. The CDR3 DNA reads as TGTGCCAGCCGGCTCCAGGGGAAGAATGGCTACACCTTC. Encoded protein: CASRLQGKNGYTF.

This chain uses TRBV6-6 with TRBJ1-5, with 8 positions matching TRBD1. The J segment lost 3 bases and the V segment lost 2 bases, leaving 6 bases of the junction unmatched. The CDR3 contains 16 residues. Germline V CDR1 and CDR2: MNHNY, SVGAGI (reference sequence). The CDR3 bases are TGTGCCAGCAGTTACCCGGACAGGGCCGACAATCAGCCCCAGCATTTT. It encodes CASSYPDRADNQPQHF.

V gene TRBV19 combines with J gene TRBJ2-3; TRBD1 aligns across 9 bases. Germline assignment: CDR1 LNHDA and CDR2 SQIVND (reference sequence). There are 14 residues in the CDR3. With V trimmed by 5 bases and J by 4 bases, 4 bases remained unmatched. CDR3 bases: TGTGCCAGTAGTGCGGGACAGGGCCCAGATACGCAGTATTTT. It specifies CASSAGQGPDTQYF.

This chain links TRBV28 with TRBJ2-7, with D maybe TRBD1 (6 bases). CDR1 MDHEN and CDR2 SYDVKM come from the germline V gene. The CDR3 spans 15 residues. Trimming stripped 3 bases from V and 2 bases from J, with 14 bases between. The CDR3 region is CASSLGDIITYEQYF. The CDR3 bases are TGTGCCAGCAGTTTGGGGGACATCATTACCTACGAGCAGTACTTC.

CDR3 coding DNA: TGTGCCAGCAGCTTAGTTGCGGGGGGGCCGAGAGAGACCCAGTACTTC. Encoded protein: CASSLVAGGPRETQYF. The chain joins TRBV11-3 to TRBJ2-5, with 9 bases fitting TRBD2. The CDR3 totals 16 residues. V shed 1 base and J 4 bases; nucleotides not matched to a gene: 7. From germline, CDR1 is SGHNT and CDR2 YENEEA.

This chain joins TRBV5-6 and TRBJ1-4; D is possibly TRBD1 (6 bases). Trimming removed 0 bases from V and 6 bases from J, with 9 bases in between. CDR3 length: 14 residues. CDR1 is SGHDT and CDR2 is YYEEEE in the germline V gene. DNA of the CDR3: TGTGCCAGCAGCTTGGTGGACAGCGATGAAAAACTGTTTTTT. Its translation: CASSLVDSDEKLFF. The whole variable domain, remainder taken from reference TRBV5-6 and TRBJ1-4, is DAGVTQSPTHLIKTRGQQVTLRCSPKSGHDTVSWYQQALGQGPQFIFQYYEEEERQRGNFPDRFSGHQFPNYSSELNVNALLLGDSALYLCASSLVDSDEKLFFGSGTQLSVL.

In this sample, this clone turned up many times. CDR3 residues: CASSDIIGAPQHF. In nucleotides, the CDR3 is TGTGCCAGCAGTGATATAATTGGGGCACCCCAGCATTTT. The chain is built from TRBV6-4 and TRBJ1-5, with D possibly matching TRBD1 (5 bases). CDR3 length: 13 residues. V was cut by 3 bases and J by 10 bases, with 13 bases left in between. Germline CDR1 MRHNA, CDR2 SNTAGT.

J is TRBJ1-5 and V is TRBV6-1, with TRBD1 matching over 7 bases. The trim removed 2 bases at V and 7 bases at J, leaving 5 bases unmatched. The length of the CDR3 is 14 residues. Germline V lookup: CDR1 MNHNS, CDR2 SASEGT. This CDR3 is CASSEPTGSQPQHF. CDR3 nucleotide sequence: TGTGCCAGCAGTGAACCGACAGGGTCGCAGCCCCAGCATTTT.

The genes are TRBV18 and TRBJ1-4; no definite D call. The CDR3 length is 14 residues. The germline gives CDR1 KGHSH, CDR2 LQKENI. Between the trimmed V and J ends, which lost 3 bases and 8 bases, there was a span of 13 bases. The CDR3 DNA follows: TGTGCCAGCTCACCGCAAACCTCGGGGGAAAAACTGTTTTTT. Encoded protein: CASSPQTSGEKLFF.

In DNA, the CDR3 is TGTGCCACCAGCAGAGGCTGGCGGAATATTAATGAAAAACTGTTTTTT. Translated, it gives CATSRGWRNINEKLFF. This chain uses TRBV15 with TRBJ1-4; no clear D gene. The germline gives CDR1 LNHNV, CDR2 YYDKDF (reference sequence). The ends were cut back, 1 base at V and 4 bases at J, with 13 bases in the middle. This CDR3 region has 16 residues. Drawing the rest from reference TRBV15 and TRBJ1-4, the complete variable domain is DAMVIQNPRYQVTQFGKPVTLSCSQTLNHNVMYWYQQKSSQAPKLLFHYYDKDFNNEADTPDNFQSRRPNTSFCFLDIRSPGLGDTAMYLCATSRGWRNINEKLFFGSGTQLSVL.

The V call is TRBV5-1, the J call TRBJ2-7; no clear D. Trimming pared 1 base from V and 6 bases from J, leaving 23 bases between. This CDR3 has 17 residues. Germline loops: CDR1 SGHRS, CDR2 YFSETQ. The CDR3 protein is CASSLNPPPDYNAEQYF. The CDR3 DNA follows: TGCGCCAGCAGCTTGAATCCACCCCCAGATTACAACGCCGAGCAGTACTTC.